This note documents a single T cell receptor (beta chain) sequence. Its antigen remains unknown. These data are taken from a study of post-analysis software for immune sequencing data. The overall study: Patients had relapsing-remitting, secondary progressive or progressive-relapsing multiple sclerosis; some lacked subtype.

Unique molecular identifiers had been added to the TCR beta cDNA libraries. MiXCR, run by TCRdb on the PCR reads, gives a single entry per CDR3 protein. The data show a few hundred thousand distinct CDR3 sequences, less than 40% seen once. Trimming left V 5 bases short and J 5 bases short, with 15 bases between. This CDR3 spans 15 amino acids. CDR1 and CDR2 from the germline V gene are KGHDR and SFDVKD. Broader study findings: Multiple sclerosis was associated with a significant reduction in normalized Chao1 diversity relative to controls. In patients, about 5 TRBV segments were more frequent than in controls, with TRBV5-6, TRBV5-1 and TRBV20-1 among them.

The rearrangement links TRBV24-1 to TRBJ2-1; D is uncertain. The specimen was blood. The receptor was isolated from a girl aged 10 to 17 with multiple sclerosis. CDR3 coding DNA: TGTGCCACCAGTGCCTTTGTGGGGTCAAACAATGAGCAGTTCTTC. It encodes CATSAFVGSNNEQFF.